This T cell receptor beta chain originates from a study of PD-1 blockade in classical Hodgkin lymphoma. Study results and caveats: The authors excluded patients who started nivolumab under 1 year after ASCT. Whereas CD4+ TCR diversity had risen significantly by C4D1, CD8+ TCR diversity had not. Healthy donors reportedly exceeded newly diagnosed patients in baseline TCR diversity. Complete responders started with a diversity level that resembled newly diagnosed patients at baseline.

V lost 5 bases and J lost 0; bases outside the gene matches: 5. CDR3 length: 16 amino acids. Germline V gene data show CDR1 as MNHEY and CDR2 as SMNVEV (reference sequence). A note on this clone: What it recognizes is unknown.

Time point reported: cycle 4 day 1 (C4D1), after more than five weeks of nivolumab. With no exception, relapse followed autologous stem cell transplantation in all patients, and brentuximab vedotin exposure varied. The assay was immunoSEQ multiplex PCR, and TCRdb's table has in-frame clones only and misses some. This table holds 80,000 to 100,000 clones, 90% to 95% found once. This material consisted of peripheral blood mononuclear cells (PBMCs), taken before the fourth cycle of nivolumab. The TCR was taken from a human donor with classical Hodgkin lymphoma. J is TRBJ2-2 and V is TRBV27, with 8 bases matching TRBD1. The CDR3 sequence: CASSLGQGTNTGELFF. In nucleotides, the CDR3 is TGTGCCAGCAGTCTCGGACAGGGCACGAACACCGGGGAGCTGTTTTTT.